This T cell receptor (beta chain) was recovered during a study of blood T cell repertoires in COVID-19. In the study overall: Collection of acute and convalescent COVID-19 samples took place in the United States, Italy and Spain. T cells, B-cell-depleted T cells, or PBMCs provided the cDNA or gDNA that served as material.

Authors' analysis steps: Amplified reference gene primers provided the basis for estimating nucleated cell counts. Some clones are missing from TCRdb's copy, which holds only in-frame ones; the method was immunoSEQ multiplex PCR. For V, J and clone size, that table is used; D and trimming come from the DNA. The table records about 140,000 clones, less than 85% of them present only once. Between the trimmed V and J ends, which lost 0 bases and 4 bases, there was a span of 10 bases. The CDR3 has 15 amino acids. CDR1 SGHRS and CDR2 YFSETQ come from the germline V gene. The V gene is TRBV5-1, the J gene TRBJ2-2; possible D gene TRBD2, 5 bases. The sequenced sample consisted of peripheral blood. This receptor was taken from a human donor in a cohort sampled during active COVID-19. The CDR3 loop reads CASSLVPRGTGELFF. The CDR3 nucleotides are TGCGCCAGCAGCTTGGTACCTCGGGGCACCGGGGAGCTGTTTTTT. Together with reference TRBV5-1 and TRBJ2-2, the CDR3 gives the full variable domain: KAGVTQTPRYLIKTRGQQVTLSCSPISGHRSVSWYQQTPGQGLQFLFEYFSETQRNKGNFPGRFSGRQFSNSRSEMNVSTLELGDSALYLCASSLVPRGTGELFFGEGSRLTVL.